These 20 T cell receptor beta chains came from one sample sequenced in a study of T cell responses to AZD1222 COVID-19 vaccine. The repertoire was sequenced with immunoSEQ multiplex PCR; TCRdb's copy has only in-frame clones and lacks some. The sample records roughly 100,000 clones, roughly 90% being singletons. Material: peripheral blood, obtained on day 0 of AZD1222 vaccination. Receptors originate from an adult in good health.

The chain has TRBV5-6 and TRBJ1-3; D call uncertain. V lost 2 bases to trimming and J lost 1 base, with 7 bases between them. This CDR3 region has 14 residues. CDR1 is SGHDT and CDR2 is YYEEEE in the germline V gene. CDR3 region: CASSFGLSGNTIYF. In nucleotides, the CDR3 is TGTGCCAGCAGCTTTGGTCTGTCTGGAAACACCATATATTTT.

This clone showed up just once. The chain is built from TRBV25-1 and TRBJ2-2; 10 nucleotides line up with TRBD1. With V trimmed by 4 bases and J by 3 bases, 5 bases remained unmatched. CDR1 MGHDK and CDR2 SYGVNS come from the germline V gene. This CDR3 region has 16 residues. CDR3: CASSVGTGADTGELFF. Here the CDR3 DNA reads TGTGCCAGCAGTGTCGGGACAGGGGCCGACACCGGGGAGCTGTTTTTT. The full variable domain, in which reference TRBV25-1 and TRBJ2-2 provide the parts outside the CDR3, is EADIYQTPRYLVIGTGKKITLECSQTMGHDKMYWYQQDPGMELHLIHYSYGVNSTEKGDLSSESTVSRIRTEHFPLTLESARPSHTSQYLCASSVGTGADTGELFFGEGSRLTVL.

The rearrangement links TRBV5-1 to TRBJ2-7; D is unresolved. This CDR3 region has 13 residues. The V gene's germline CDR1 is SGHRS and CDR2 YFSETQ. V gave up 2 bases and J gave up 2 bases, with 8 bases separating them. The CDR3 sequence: CASSFGVPYEQYF. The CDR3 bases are TGCGCCAGCAGCTTTGGGGTCCCCTACGAGCAGTACTTC.

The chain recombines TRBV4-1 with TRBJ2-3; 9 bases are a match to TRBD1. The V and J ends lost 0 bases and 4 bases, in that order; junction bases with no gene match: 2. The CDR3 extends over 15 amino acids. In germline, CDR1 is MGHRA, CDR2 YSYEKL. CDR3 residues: CASSQEGQGSDTQYF. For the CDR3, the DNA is TGCGCCAGCAGCCAAGAGGGACAGGGATCAGATACGCAGTATTTT.

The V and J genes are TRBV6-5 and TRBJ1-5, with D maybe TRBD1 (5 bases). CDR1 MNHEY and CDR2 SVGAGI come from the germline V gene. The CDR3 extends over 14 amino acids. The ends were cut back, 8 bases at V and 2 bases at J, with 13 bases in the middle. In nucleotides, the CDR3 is TGTGCCAGCTGGGAGGGGATGGGCAATCAGCCCCAGCATTTT. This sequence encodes CASWEGMGNQPQHF.

DNA of the CDR3: TGTGCCAGCAGTTTAGTCGGAGCGGACACAGATACGCAGTATTTT. Its translation is CASSLVGADTDTQYF. The chain joins TRBV28 to TRBJ2-3; TRBD2 is a possible D gene (5 bases). CDR3 size: 15 residues. Trimming removed 2 bases at V and 2 bases at J, with 11 bases between. Germline V gene lookup returns CDR1 MDHEN and CDR2 SYDVKM.

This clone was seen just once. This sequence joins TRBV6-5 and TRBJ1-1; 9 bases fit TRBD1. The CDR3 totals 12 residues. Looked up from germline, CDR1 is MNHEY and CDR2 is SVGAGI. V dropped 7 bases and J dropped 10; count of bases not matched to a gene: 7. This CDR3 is CASIPPGQGAFF. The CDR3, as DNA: TGTGCCAGCATTCCTCCGGGACAGGGAGCTTTCTTT.

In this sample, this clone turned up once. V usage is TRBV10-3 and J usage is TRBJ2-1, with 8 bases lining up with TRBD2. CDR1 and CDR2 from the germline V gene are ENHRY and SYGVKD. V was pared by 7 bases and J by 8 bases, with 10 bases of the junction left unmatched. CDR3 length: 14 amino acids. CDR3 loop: CAITPQRERDEQFF. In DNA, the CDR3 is TGTGCCATCACTCCTCAGCGGGAGAGGGATGAGCAGTTCTTC.

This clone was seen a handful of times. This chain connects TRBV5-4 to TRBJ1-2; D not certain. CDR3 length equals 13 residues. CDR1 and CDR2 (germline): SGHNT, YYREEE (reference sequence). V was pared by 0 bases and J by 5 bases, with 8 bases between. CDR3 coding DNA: TGTGCCAGCAGCTTGGACAGCACTTATGGCTACACCTTC. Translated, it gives CASSLDSTYGYTF.

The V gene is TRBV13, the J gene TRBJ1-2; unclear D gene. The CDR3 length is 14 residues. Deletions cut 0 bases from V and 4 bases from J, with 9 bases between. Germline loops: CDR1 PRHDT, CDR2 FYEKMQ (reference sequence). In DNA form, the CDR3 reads TGTGCCAGCAGCTTAGGCATTCAATCCTATGGCTACACCTTC. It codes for CASSLGIQSYGYTF.

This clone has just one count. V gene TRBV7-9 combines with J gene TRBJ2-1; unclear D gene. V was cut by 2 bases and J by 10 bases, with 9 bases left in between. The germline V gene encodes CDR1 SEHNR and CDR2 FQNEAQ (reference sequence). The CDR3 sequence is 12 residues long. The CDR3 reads CASSLWGREQFF. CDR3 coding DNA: TGTGCCAGCAGCTTATGGGGAAGGGAGCAGTTCTTC.

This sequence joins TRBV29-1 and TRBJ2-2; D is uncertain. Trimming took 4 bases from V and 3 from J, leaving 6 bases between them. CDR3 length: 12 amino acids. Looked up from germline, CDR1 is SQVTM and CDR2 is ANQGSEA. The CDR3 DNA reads TGCAGCGTTGTTAGGGACACCGGGGAGCTGTTTTTT. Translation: CSVVRDTGELFF.

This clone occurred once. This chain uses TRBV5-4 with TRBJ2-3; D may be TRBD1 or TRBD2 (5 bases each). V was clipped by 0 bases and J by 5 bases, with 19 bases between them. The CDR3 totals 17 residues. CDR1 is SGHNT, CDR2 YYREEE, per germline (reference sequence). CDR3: CASSLGGSLIEGDTQYF. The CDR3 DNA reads TGTGCCAGCAGCTTGGGGGGCTCACTTATCGAGGGAGATACGCAGTATTTT. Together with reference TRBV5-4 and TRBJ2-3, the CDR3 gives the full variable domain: ETGVTQSPTHLIKTRGQQVTLRCSSQSGHNTVSWYQQALGQGPQFIFQYYREEENGRGNFPPRFSGLQFPNYSSELNVNALELDDSALYLCASSLGGSLIEGDTQYFGPGTRLTVL.

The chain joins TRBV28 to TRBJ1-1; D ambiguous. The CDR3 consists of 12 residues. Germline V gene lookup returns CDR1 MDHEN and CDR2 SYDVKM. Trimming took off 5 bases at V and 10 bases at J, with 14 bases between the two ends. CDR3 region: CASSPRPLGAFF. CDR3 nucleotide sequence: TGTGCCAGCAGTCCACGACCCTTGGGAGCTTTCTTT.

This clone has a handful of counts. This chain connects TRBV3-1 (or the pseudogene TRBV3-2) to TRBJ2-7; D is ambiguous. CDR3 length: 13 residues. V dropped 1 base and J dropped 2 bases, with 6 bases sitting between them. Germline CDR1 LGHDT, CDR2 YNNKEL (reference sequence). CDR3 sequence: CASSQGAAYEQYF. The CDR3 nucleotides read TGTGCCAGCAGCCAAGGTGCAGCCTACGAGCAGTACTTC.

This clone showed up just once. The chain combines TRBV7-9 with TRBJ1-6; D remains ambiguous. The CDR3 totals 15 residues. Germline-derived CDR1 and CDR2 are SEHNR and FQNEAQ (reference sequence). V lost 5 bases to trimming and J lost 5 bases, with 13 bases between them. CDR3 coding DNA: TGTGCCAGCAGCACACTAGGGATTAATAATTCACCCCTCCACTTT. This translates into CASSTLGINNSPLHF.

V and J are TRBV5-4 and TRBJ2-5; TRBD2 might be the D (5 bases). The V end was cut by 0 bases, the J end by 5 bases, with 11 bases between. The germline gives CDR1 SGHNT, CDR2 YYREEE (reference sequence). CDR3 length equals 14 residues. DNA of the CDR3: TGTGCCAGCAGCTTGGGCCCTTCGGGGGAGACCCAGTACTTC. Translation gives CASSLGPSGETQYF.

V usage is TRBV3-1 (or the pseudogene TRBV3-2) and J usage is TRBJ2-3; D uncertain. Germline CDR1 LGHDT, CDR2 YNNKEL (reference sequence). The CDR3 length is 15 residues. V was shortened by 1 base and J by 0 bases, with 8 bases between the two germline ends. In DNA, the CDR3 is TGTGCCAGCAGCCAAGTAACGGGTAGCACAGATACGCAGTATTTT. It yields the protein CASSQVTGSTDTQYF.

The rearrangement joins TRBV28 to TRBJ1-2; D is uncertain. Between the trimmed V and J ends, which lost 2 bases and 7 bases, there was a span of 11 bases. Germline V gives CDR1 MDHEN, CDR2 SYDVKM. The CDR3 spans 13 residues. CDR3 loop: CASSLPSEGGYTF. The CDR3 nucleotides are TGTGCCAGCAGTTTACCTAGTGAAGGTGGCTACACCTTC.

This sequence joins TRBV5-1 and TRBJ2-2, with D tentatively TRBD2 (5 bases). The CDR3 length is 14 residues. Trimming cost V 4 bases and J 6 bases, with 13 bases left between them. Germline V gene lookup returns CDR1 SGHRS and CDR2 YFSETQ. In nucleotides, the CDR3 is TGCGCCAGCAGCGCGGGTCTTAGCGCCGGGGAGCTGTTTTTT. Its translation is CASSAGLSAGELFF. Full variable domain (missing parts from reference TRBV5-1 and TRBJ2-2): KAGVTQTPRYLIKTRGQQVTLSCSPISGHRSVSWYQQTPGQGLQFLFEYFSETQRNKGNFPGRFSGRQFSNSRSEMNVSTLELGDSALYLCASSAGLSAGELFFGEGSRLTVL.